This T cell receptor (beta chain) was captured by sequencing in a study of blood T cell repertoires in COVID-19. Overall study: PBMCs, B-cell-depleted T cells, or T cells were the source of the cDNA or gDNA that made up the material.

CDR1 is SGHDN and CDR2 is FVKESK in the germline V gene. The CDR3 has 15 amino acids. The J segment lost 9 bases and the V segment lost 4 bases, leaving 5 bases of the junction unmatched. Under the authors' procedure: Cell counts per sample came from amplifying reference gene primers. Assay used: immunoSEQ multiplex PCR; TCRdb lists only in-frame clones, some missing. The V and J calls and clone size were taken over from that table, and D and trimming were inferred from the DNA. The repertoire holds under 200,000 clones, roughly 80% seen once, with nearly 3.5% in the top ten. Specimen: PBMCs or T cells enriched from blood (not recorded which). The V gene is TRBV14, the J gene TRBJ1-6; 11 bases fit TRBD1. The sequence was collected from a woman in her sixties or seventies who had recovered from COVID-19. CDR3 protein: CASSRDRGVSSPLHF. The CDR3 DNA reads TGTGCCAGCAGCCGGGACAGGGGGGTGAGTTCACCCCTCCACTTT.